This entry lists 13 T cell receptor beta chains sequenced from one sample in a study of cytomegalovirus exposure and HLA in healthy donors. PCR primers comprised 60 Vbeta and 13 Jbeta primers. Only in-frame clones appear in the TCRdb table, and some are missing; sequencing was by immunoSEQ multiplex PCR. The sample yields under 140,000 clones, more than 75% seen once. The sample was PBMCs. The receptors derive from a middle-aged man in good health and CMV-seronegative.

V and J are TRBV6-5 and TRBJ1-2, with D possibly being TRBD1 (5 bases). Germline assignment: CDR1 MNHEY and CDR2 SVGAGI. CDR3 length: 13 residues. The V end was cut by 5 bases, the J end by 1 base, with 8 bases between. CDR3 nucleotides: TGTGCCAGCAGTAAGACAGTTAACTATGGCTACACCTTC. Translated: CASSKTVNYGYTF.

The chain couples TRBV19 to TRBJ2-1; a weak D match, TRBD2 (5 bases). The ends were cut back, 10 bases at V and 6 bases at J, with 10 bases in the middle. The germline V gene encodes CDR1 LNHDA and CDR2 SQIVND (reference sequence). The CDR3 spans 11 residues. CDR3 coding DNA: TGTGCCACTCTACGGGGCAATGAGCAGTTCTTC. Amino acid sequence: CATLRGNEQFF.

CDR3 sequence (DNA): TGTGCCAGCAGCTTGCGGGTACTCCCAAGGTCCACTGAAGCTTTCTTT. Translating gives CASSLRVLPRSTEAFF. V usage is TRBV5-6 and J usage is TRBJ1-1; D gene unclear. The CDR3 is 16 amino acids. Germline-derived CDR1 and CDR2 are SGHDT and YYEEEE. V gave up 1 base and J gave up 4 bases, with 17 bases separating them. The full variable domain, completed using reference TRBV5-6 and TRBJ1-1, is DAGVTQSPTHLIKTRGQQVTLRCSPKSGHDTVSWYQQALGQGPQFIFQYYEEEERQRGNFPDRFSGHQFPNYSSELNVNALLLGDSALYLCASSLRVLPRSTEAFFGQGTRLTVV.

This clone was observed a handful of times. The chain is built from TRBV5-1 and TRBJ1-4; 11 nucleotides agree with TRBD1. Germline CDR1 is SGHRS and CDR2 is YFSETQ. V lost 4 bases to trimming and J lost 7 bases; unmatched junction nucleotides: 6. There are 15 residues in the CDR3. In DNA form, the CDR3 reads TGCGCCAGCAGCACCGGGGACAGGGGGGTTGAAAAACTGTTTTTT. Translating it yields CASSTGDRGVEKLFF.

The rearrangement uses TRBV15 and TRBJ1-1; D might be TRBD1 (5 bases). CDR1 is LNHNV, CDR2 YYDKDF, per germline (reference sequence). Trimming took off 3 bases at V and 10 bases at J, with 15 bases between the two ends. The CDR3 spans 13 residues. CDR3 coding DNA: TGTGCCACCAGCAGTGACAGTGGCCCTGGAGCTTTCTTT. Its protein product is CATSSDSGPGAFF.

V gene TRBV7-2 combines with J gene TRBJ2-3; tentatively, D is TRBD2 (5 bases). Trimming pared 6 bases from V and 3 bases from J, leaving 13 bases between. The CDR3 has 14 amino acids. CDR1 and CDR2 from the germline V gene are SGHTA and FQGNSA. The chain's CDR3 is CASSLGVPTDTQYF. CDR3 DNA sequence: TGTGCCAGCAGTCTCGGGGTCCCAACAGATACGCAGTATTTT.

This clone was observed a single time. V is TRBV28 and J is TRBJ1-5; D not resolved. The CDR3 contains 12 residues. In germline, CDR1 is MDHEN, CDR2 SYDVKM. The V end lost 5 bases, the J end lost 5 bases, and 7 bases lay between the germline ends. The CDR3 spells CASSPNYQPQHF. Written as DNA, the CDR3 is TGTGCCAGCAGTCCCAATTATCAGCCCCAGCATTTT.

The chain combines TRBV5-1 with TRBJ1-3; TRBD1 agrees at 8 bases. This CDR3 contains 16 residues. The V segment lost 0 bases and the J segment 1 base; nucleotides outside the gene matches: 3. Germline lookup yields CDR1 SGHRS and CDR2 YFSETQ. The CDR3 sequence: CASSLGGQVSGNTIYF. In DNA, the CDR3 is TGCGCCAGCAGCTTGGGGGGACAGGTGTCTGGAAACACCATATATTTT.

The gene calls are TRBV5-1 and TRBJ1-1, with D perhaps TRBD1 (6 bases). V was trimmed by 1 base and J by 0 bases, leaving 13 bases between them. CDR3 size: 16 residues. CDR1 is SGHRS and CDR2 is YFSETQ in the germline V gene. The CDR3 DNA follows: TGCGCCAGCAGCTTGCAGGGGTGGGGAATGAACACTGAAGCTTTCTTT. It encodes CASSLQGWGMNTEAFF.

This chain connects TRBV5-1 to TRBJ2-1, with D maybe TRBD2 (5 bases). CDR1 SGHRS and CDR2 YFSETQ come from the germline V gene. This CDR3 has 11 residues. The V gene lost 2 bases and the J gene lost 8 bases, with 5 bases spanning the gap. CDR3 in amino acids: CASSFGDEQFF. For the CDR3, the DNA is TGCGCCAGCAGCTTCGGGGATGAGCAGTTCTTC.

V gene TRBV28 combines with J gene TRBJ1-5; 8 bases map to TRBD1. Trimming took 3 bases from V and 4 from J; bases not matched to a gene: 8. The CDR3 length is 16 residues. CDR1 and CDR2 from the germline V gene are MDHEN and SYDVKM. The CDR3: CASSLAAGTGNQPQHF. DNA of the CDR3: TGTGCCAGCAGTTTGGCGGCGGGGACAGGAAATCAGCCCCAGCATTTT.

The chain joins TRBV6-5 to TRBJ2-7; maybe TRBD2 (7 bases). The CDR3 runs 13 residues. V was trimmed by 6 bases and J by 6 bases, leaving 15 bases between them. Germline assignment: CDR1 MNHEY and CDR2 SVGAGI. The DNA for the CDR3 is TGTGCCAGCAGCGGTGGGGGGGGCGGCGAGCAGTACTTC. As protein: CASSGGGGGEQYF.

The chain carries TRBV29-1 and TRBJ2-5; the D gene is possibly TRBD1 (6 bases). CDR3 length: 12 residues. In germline, CDR1 is SQVTM, CDR2 ANQGSEA. V was cut by 7 bases and J by 5 bases, with 14 bases left in between. The CDR3 reads CSGTVGQETQYF. CDR3 nucleotide sequence: TGCAGCGGGACAGTGGGTCAGGAGACCCAGTACTTC.